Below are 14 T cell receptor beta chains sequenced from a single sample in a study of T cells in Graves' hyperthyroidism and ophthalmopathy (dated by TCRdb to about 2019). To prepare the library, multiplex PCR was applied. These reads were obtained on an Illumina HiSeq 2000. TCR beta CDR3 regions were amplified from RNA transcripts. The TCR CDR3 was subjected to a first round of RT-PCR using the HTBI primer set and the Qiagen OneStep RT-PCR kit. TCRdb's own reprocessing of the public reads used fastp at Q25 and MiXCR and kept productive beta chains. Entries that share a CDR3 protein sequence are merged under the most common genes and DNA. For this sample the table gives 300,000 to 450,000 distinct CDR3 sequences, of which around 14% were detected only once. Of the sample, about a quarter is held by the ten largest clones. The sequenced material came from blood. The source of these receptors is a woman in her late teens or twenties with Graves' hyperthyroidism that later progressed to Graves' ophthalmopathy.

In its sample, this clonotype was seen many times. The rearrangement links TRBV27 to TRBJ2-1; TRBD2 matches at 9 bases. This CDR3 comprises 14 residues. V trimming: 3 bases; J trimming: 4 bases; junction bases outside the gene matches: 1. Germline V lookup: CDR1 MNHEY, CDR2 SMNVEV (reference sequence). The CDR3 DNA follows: TGTGCCAGCAGTTTGCTAGCGGGGTACAATGAGCAGTTCTTC. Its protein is CASSLLAGYNEQFF.

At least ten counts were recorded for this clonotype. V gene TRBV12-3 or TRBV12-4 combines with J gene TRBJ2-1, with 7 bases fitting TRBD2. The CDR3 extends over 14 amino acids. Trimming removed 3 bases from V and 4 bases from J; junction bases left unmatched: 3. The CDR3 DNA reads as TGTGCCAGCAGTTTGCGGGGGAAATACAATGAGCAGTTCTTC. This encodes CASSLRGKYNEQFF.

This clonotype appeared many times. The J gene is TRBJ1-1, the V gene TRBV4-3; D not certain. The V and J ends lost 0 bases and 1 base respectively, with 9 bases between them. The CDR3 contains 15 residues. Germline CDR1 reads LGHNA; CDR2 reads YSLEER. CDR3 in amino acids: CASSQEWAANTEAFF. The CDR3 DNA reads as TGCGCCAGCAGCCAAGAGTGGGCGGCGAACACTGAAGCTTTCTTT.

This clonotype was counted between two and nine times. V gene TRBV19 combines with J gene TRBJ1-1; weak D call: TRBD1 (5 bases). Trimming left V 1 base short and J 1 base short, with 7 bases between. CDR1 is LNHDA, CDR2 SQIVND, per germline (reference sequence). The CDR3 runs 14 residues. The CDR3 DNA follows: TGTGCCAGTAGTATAGGGACATGGAACACTGAAGCTTTCTTT. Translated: CASSIGTWNTEAFF.

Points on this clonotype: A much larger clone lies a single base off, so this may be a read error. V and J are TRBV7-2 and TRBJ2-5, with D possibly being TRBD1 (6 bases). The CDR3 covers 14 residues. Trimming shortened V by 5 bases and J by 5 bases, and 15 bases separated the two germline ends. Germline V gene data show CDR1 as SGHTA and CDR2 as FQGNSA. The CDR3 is CASSPYRVRETQYF. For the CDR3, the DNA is TGTGCCAGCAGCCCCTACAGGGTGAGGGAGACCCAGTACTTC.

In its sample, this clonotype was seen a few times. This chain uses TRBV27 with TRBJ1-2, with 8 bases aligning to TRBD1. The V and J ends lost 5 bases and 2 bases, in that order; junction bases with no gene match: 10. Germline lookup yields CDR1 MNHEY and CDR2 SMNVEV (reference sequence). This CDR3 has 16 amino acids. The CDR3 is CASSLTGGIKNYGYTF. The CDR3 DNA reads TGTGCCAGCAGTCTCACAGGGGGAATAAAGAACTATGGCTACACCTTC.

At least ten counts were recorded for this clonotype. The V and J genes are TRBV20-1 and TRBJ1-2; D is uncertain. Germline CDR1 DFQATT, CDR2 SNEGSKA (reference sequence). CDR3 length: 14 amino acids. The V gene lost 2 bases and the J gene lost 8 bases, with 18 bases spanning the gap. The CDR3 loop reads CSARPERKGWGYTF. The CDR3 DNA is TGCAGTGCTAGACCCGAAAGGAAGGGATGGGGCTACACCTTC.

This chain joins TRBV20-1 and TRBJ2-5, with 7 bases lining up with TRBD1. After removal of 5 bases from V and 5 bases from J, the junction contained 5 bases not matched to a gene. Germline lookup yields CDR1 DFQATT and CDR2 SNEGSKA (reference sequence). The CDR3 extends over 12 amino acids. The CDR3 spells CSAADRAETQYF. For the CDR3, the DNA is TGCAGTGCTGCCGACAGGGCTGAGACCCAGTACTTC.

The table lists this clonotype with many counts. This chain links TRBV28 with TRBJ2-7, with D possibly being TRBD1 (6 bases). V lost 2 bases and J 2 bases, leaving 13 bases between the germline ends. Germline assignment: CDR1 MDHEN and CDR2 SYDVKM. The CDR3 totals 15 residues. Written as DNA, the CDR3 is TGTGCCAGCAGTTTAGAGGCAGGGGATGCCTACGAGCAGTACTTC. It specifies CASSLEAGDAYEQYF.

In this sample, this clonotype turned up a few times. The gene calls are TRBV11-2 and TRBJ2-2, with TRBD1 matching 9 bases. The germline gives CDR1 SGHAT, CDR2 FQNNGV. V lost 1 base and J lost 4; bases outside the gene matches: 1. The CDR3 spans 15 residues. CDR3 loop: CASSLGTGATGELFF. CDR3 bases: TGTGCCAGCAGCTTAGGGACAGGGGCCACCGGGGAGCTGTTTTTT.

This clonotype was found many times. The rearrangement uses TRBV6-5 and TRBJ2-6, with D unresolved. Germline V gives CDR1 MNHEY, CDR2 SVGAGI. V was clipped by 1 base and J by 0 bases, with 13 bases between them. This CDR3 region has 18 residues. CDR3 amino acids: CASSYLDWGNSGANVLTF. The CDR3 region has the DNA TGTGCCAGCAGTTACTTGGATTGGGGTAACTCTGGGGCCAACGTCCTGACTTTC.

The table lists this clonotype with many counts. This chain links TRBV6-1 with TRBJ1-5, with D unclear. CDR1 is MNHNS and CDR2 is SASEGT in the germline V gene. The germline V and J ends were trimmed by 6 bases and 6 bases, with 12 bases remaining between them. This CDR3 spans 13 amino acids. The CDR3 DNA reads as TGTGCCAGCAGGGTCGTAGAGGGTCAGCCCCAGCATTTT. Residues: CASRVVEGQPQHF.

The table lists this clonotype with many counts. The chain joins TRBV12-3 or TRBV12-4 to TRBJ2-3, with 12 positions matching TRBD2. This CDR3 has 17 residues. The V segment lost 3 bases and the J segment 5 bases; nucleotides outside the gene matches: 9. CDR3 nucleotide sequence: TGTGCCAGCAGTTTGGGACTAGCGGGTTATCAGGAAGATACGCAGTATTTT. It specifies CASSLGLAGYQEDTQYF.

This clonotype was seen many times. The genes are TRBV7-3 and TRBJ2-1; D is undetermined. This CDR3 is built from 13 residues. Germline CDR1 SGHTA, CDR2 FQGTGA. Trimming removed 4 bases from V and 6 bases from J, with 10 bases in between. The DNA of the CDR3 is TGTGCCAGCAGCTCCCCCGGTGGCAATGAGCAGTTCTTC. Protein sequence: CASSSPGGNEQFF.